A selection of T cell receptor beta chains follows, all from one sample in a study of shared clonotypes between healthy human individuals. Method: immunoSEQ multiplex PCR; TCRdb's copy keeps in-frame clones and lacks some. The sample shows approximately 810,000 clones, about 92% of them seen only once. Sequencing was done on a sample of naive CD8+ T cells sorted from blood. These TCRs come from a man aged 25-45 years in good health. CDR3s include the opening cysteine and the closing phenylalanine or tryptophan. Rows may omit the clone size; those that give it use once, few, many or a size class.

18	.	TRBV10-3	CAISESGRNRDTTYEQYF
14	.	TRBV27	CASSPRQTFYGYTF
15	.	TRBV19	CASSPLATLQETQYF
13	.	TRBV11-2	CASSWDTYNEQFF
16	.	TRBV18	CASSPPGLDSYNEQFF
12	.	TRBV5-5	CASGQDTDTQYF
14	.	TRBV6-5	CASSVLGNSYEQYF
13	.	TRBV4-2	CASTSGTGAEQYF
12	.	TRBV29-1	CSASGEAYEQYF
14	.	TRBV28	CASSSPTENTEAFF
8	.	TRBV2	CASSTQYF
16	.	TRBV28	CASRVAGGSTYNEQFF
18	medium-sized	TRBV30	CAWSGLAGRPLETDTQYF
15	.	TRBV2	CASSGTSGPYNEQFF
14	.	TRBV29-1	CSVEYALFNNEQFF
17	.	TRBV6-1	CASSARGRGLFYNEQFF
13	.	TRBV13	CASSLRNTGELFF
14	.	TRBV9	CASSDWDRAETQYF
13	.	TRBV7-2	CASLQNHTGELFF
15	once	TRBV6-4	CASSARSRLSYEQYF
16	.	TRBV13	CASSRLGGGAGGELFF
17	.	TRBV28	CARSLGGGGGGANVLTF
14	.	TRBV7-9	CASSTLRVQETQYF
14	.	TRBV9	CASSPVVQSYEQYF
16	.	TRBV7-2	CASSLGPPALNTEAFF
13	.	TRBV28	CASSLGRTDTQYF
15	few	TRBV15	CATSSGWTEYTEAFF
15	.	TRBV4-1	CASSQAEGPGFEQYF
15	.	TRBV4-2	CASSQDPGYQETQYF
18	.	TRBV5-8	CATLLRREVGSGANVLTF
13	.	TRBV5-6	CASTGGDSYEQYF
14	.	TRBV13	CASMPAGGRETQYF
16	.	TRBV28	CASRSPTGTQGDEQFF